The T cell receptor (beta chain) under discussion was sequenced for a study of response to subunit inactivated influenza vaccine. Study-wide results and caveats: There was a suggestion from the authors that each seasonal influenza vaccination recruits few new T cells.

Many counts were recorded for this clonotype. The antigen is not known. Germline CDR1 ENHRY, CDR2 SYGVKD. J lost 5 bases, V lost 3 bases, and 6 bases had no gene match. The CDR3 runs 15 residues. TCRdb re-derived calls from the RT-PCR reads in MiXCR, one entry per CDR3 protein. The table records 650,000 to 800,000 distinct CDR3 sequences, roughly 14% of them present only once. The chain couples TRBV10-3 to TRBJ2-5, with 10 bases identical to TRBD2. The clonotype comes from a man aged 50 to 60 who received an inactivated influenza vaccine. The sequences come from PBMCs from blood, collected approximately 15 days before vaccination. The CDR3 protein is CAISDPGLARETQYF. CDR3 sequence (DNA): TGTGCCATCAGTGATCCGGGACTAGCGAGGGAGACCCAGTACTTC.